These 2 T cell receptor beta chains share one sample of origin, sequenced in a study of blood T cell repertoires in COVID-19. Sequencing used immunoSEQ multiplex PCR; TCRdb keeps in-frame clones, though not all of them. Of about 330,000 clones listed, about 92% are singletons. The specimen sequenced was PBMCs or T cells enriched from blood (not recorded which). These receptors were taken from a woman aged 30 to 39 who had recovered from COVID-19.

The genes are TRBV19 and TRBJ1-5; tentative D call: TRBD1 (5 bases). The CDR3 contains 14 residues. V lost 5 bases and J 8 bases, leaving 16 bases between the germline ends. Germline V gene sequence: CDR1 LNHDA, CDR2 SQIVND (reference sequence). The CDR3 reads CASSSPPSGKPQHF. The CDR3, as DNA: TGTGCCAGTAGTTCCCCCCCTTCAGGGAAGCCCCAGCATTTT.

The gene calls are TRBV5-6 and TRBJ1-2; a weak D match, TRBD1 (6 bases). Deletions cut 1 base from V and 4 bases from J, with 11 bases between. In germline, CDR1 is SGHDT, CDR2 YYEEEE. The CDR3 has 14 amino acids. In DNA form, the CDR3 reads TGTGCCAGCAGCTTGACAGGGTTGAGCTATGGCTACACCTTC. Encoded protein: CASSLTGLSYGYTF.